This T cell receptor beta chain was identified in a study of early T cells in non-severe SARS-CoV-2 infection. In the case of this clonotype: The antigen remains unidentified.

General study points: In VDJdb matching, anti-spike CD8 responses were favored while private and CD4 specificities went missing.

Trimming at V came to 3 bases and at J to 3 bases, leaving 1 base not matched to a gene. This CDR3 region has 15 residues. Germline-derived CDR1 and CDR2 are MNHNS and SASEGT. TCRdb itself ran the 5' RACE reads through MiXCR, one entry per CDR3 protein. The table has 65,000 to 95,000 distinct CDR3 sequences, more than 13% seen once. The gene calls are TRBV6-1 and TRBJ2-3; 12 nucleotides align to TRBD1. The sequence was collected from an adult who was a healthcare worker with PCR-confirmed SARS-CoV-2 infection or an uninfected control (not recorded which). The sequencing input was whole blood. CDR3 sequence: CASSEGQGATDTQYF. In nucleotides, the CDR3 is TGTGCCAGCAGTGAGGGACAGGGGGCAACAGATACGCAGTATTTT.